Given below is one TCR beta chain in context. This table comes from immunoSEQ multiplex PCR, and its TCRdb copy is limited to in-frame clones, with some not included. The data contain 60,000 or so clones, roughly 88% of them singletons. V lost 8 bases, J lost 4 bases, and 29 bases lay in between. Germline-derived CDR1 and CDR2 are MDHEN and SYDVKM. This CDR3 spans 18 amino acids. At cycle 4 day 1, cycle 7 day 1, and baseline, blood was sampled. This specimen comes from a study of OX40 agonist ivuxolimab in advanced cancers. Looking at the study overall: Age averaged around 59 years (range roughly 20 to 90), and about 86% were male.

This sample comprised CD4+ or CD8+ T cells sorted from blood, obtained in a trial of the OX40 agonist ivuxolimab. This clonotype originated in an adult with an advanced solid tumor such as melanoma, head and neck, liver or kidney cancer. V gene TRBV28 combines with J gene TRBJ1-2; tentative D call: TRBD1 (6 bases). The CDR3 nucleotides read TGTGCCAGCGTCACCTCAGGGGTGTACAGAAGCAACCTCTATGGCTACACCTTC. Its protein is CASVTSGVYRSNLYGYTF.